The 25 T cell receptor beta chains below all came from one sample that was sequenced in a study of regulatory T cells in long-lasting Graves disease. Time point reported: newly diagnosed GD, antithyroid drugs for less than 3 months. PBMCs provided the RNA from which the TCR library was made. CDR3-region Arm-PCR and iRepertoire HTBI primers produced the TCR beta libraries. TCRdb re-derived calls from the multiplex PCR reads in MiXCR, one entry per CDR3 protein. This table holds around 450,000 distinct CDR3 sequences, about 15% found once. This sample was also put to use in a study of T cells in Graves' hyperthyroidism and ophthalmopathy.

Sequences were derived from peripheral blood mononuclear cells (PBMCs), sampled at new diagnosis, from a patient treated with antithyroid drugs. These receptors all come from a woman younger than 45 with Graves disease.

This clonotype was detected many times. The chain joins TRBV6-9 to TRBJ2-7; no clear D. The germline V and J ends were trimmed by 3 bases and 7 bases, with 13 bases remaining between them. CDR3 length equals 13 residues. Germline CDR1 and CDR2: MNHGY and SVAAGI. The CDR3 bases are TGTGCCAGCAGTTACTCCTCTCTGGGAGAGCAGTACTTC. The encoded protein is CASSYSSLGEQYF.

CDR3 in DNA: TGTGCCAGCAGCCAAGAAGGAATAGGAGGATCTGGGGCCAACGTCCTGACTTTC. Protein: CASSQEGIGGSGANVLTF. This sequence joins TRBV14 and TRBJ2-6; maybe TRBD2 (5 bases). CDR3 length: 18 residues. The V end was cut by 0 bases, the J end by 1 base, with 13 bases between. Per germline, CDR1 SGHDN and CDR2 FVKESK.

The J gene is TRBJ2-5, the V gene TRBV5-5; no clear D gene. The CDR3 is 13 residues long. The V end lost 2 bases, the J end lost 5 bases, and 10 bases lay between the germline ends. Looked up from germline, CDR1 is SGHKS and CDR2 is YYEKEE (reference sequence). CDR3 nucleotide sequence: TGTGCCAGCAGCTTCGACTCCGATGAGACCCAGTACTTC. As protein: CASSFDSDETQYF.

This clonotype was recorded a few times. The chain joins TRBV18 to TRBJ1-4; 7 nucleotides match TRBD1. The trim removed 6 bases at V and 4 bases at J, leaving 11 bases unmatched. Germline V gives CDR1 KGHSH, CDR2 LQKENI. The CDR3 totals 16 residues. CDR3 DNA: TGTGCCAGCTCTCAGAAACAGGGGTCGGATAATGAAAAACTGTTTTTT. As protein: CASSQKQGSDNEKLFF.

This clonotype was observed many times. The CDR3 spells CASSHLNRPSEQYF. The DNA of the CDR3 is TGTGCCAGCAGCCACCTCAACAGGCCATCCGAGCAGTACTTC. This chain uses TRBV5-6 with TRBJ2-7, with a possible D match to TRBD1 (5 bases). Germline V gene data show CDR1 as SGHDT and CDR2 as YYEEEE. The CDR3 runs 14 residues. Trimming pared 4 bases from V and 6 bases from J, leaving 17 bases between.

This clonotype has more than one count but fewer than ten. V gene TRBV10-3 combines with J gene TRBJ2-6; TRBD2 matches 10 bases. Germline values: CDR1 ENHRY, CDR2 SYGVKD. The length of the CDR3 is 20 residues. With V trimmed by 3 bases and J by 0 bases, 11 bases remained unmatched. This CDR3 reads CAISDAGTSDRRSGANVLTF. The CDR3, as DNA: TGTGCCATCAGTGACGCCGGGACTAGCGATCGGCGCTCTGGGGCCAACGTCCTGACTTTC.

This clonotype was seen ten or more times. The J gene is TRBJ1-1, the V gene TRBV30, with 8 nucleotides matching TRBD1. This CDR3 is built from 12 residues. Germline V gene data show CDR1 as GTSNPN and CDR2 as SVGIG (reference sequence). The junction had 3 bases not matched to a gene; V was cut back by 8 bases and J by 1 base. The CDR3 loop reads CAGDRPNTEAFF. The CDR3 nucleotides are TGTGCCGGGGACAGGCCGAACACTGAAGCTTTCTTT.

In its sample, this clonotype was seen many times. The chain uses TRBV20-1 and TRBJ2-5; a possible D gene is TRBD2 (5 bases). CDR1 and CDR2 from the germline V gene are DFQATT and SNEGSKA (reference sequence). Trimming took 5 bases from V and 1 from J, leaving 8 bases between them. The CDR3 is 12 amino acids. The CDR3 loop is CSAPSGQETQYF. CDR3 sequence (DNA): TGCAGTGCTCCCAGCGGCCAAGAGACCCAGTACTTC.

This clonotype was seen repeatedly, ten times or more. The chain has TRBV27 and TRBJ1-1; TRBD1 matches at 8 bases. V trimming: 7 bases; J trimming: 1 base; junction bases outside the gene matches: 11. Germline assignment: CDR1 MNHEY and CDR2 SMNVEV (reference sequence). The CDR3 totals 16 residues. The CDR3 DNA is TGTGCCAGCACCCAAGGACAGGGATACGGGAACACTGAAGCTTTCTTT. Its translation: CASTQGQGYGNTEAFF.

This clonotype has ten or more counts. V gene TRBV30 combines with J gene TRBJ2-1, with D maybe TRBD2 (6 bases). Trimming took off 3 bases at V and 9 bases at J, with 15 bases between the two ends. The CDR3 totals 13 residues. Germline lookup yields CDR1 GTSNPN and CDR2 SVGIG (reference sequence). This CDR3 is CAWRSGVGLEQFF. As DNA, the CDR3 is TGTGCCTGGAGGTCGGGAGTGGGTCTTGAGCAGTTCTTC.

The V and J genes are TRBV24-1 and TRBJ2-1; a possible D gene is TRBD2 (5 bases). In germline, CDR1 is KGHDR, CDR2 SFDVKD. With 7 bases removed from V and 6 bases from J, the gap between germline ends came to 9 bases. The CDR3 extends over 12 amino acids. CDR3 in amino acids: CATSGTSNEQFF. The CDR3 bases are TGTGCCACCAGCGGTACTAGCAATGAGCAGTTCTTC.

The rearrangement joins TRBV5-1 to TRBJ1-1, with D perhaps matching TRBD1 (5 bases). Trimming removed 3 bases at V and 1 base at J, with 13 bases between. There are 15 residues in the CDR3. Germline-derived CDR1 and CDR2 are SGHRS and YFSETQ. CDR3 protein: CASSWGPAENTEAFF. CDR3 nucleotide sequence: TGCGCCAGCAGCTGGGGACCCGCAGAGAACACTGAAGCTTTCTTT.

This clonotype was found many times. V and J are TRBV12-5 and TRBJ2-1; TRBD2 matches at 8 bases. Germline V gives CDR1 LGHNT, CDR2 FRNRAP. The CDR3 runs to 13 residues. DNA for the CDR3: TGTGCCTCTAGCGGGCTGTTCCCCGGTGAGCAGTTCTTC. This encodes CASSGLFPGEQFF.

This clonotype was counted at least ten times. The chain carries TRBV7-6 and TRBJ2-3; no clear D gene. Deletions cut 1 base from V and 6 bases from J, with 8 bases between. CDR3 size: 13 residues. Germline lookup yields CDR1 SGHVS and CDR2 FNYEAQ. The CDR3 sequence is CASSLGARDTQYF. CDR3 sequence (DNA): TGTGCCAGCAGCTTAGGAGCGAGGGATACGCAGTATTTT.

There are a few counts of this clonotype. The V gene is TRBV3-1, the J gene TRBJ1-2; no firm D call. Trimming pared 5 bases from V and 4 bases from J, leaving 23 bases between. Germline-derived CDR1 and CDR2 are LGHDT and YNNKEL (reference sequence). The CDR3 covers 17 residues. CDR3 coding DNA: TGTGCCAGCAGCGCGTCTACAGCCGAACCCTTAGTCTATGGCTACACCTTC. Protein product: CASSASTAEPLVYGYTF.

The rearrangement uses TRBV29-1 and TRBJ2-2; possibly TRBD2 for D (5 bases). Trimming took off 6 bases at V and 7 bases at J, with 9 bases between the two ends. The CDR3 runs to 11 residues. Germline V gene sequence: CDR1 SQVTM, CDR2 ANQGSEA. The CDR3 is CSVGGDGELFF. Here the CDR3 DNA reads TGCAGCGTCGGAGGCGACGGGGAGCTGTTTTTT.

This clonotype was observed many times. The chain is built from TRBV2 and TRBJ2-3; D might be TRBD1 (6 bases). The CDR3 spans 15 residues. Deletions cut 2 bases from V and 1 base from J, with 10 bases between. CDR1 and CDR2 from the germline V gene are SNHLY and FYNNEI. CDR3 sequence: CASSEQGSGTDTQYF. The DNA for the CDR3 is TGTGCCAGCAGTGAACAGGGGTCTGGCACAGATACGCAGTATTTT.

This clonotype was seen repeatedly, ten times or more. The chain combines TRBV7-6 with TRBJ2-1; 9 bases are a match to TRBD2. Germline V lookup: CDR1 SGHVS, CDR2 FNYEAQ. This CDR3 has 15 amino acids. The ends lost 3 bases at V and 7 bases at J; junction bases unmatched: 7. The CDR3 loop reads CASSFSAGGGNEQFF. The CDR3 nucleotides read TGTGCCAGCAGCTTCTCGGCGGGAGGGGGAAATGAGCAGTTCTTC.

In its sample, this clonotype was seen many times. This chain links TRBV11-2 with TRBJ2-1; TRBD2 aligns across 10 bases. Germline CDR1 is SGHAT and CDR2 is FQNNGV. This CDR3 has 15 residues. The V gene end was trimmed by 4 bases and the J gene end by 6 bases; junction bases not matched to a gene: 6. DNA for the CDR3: TGTGCCAGCAGCTCCACTAGCGGGGCGGCCAATGAGCAGTTCTTC. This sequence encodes CASSSTSGAANEQFF.

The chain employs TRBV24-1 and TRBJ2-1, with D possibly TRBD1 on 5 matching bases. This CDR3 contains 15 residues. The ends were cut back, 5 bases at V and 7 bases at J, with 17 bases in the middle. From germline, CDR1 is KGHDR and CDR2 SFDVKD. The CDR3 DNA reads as TGTGCCACCAGTGCGTTTGGGCAGGGTCGGAATGAGCAGTTCTTC. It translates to CATSAFGQGRNEQFF.

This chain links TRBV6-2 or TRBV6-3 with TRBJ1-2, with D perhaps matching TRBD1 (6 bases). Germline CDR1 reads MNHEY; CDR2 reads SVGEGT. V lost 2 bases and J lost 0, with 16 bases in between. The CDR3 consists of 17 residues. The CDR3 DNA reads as TGTGCCAGCAGTTACATCAGGGGTCCCCCCCCTAACTATGGCTACACCTTC. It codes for CASSYIRGPPPNYGYTF.

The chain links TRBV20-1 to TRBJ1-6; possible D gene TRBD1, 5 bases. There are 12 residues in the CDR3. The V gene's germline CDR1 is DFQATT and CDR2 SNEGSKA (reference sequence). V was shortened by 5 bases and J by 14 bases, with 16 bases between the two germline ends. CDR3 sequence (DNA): TGCAGTGCTCGCCCGGGGCTCGGAACCCTCCACTTT. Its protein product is CSARPGLGTLHF.

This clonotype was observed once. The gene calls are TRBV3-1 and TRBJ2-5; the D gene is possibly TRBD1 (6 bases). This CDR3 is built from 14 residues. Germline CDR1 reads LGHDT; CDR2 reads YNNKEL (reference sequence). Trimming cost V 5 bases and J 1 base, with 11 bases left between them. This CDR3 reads CASSSLGAQETQYF. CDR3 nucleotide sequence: TGTGCCAGCAGCTCGTTGGGGGCCCAAGAGACCCAGTACTTC.

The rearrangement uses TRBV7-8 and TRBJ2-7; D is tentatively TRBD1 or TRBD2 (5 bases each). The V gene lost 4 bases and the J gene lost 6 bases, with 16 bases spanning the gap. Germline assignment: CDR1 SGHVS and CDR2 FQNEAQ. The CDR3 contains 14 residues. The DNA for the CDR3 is TGTGCCAGCAGCTCTGGGGACCAAAGCACCGAGCAGTACTTC. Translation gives CASSSGDQSTEQYF.

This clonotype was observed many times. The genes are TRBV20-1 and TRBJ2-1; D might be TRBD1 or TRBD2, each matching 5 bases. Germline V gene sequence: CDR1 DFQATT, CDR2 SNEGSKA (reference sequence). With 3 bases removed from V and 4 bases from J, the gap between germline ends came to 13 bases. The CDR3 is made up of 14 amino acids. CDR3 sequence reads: CSASRDGVYNEQFF. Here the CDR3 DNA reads TGCAGTGCTAGTAGGGACGGGGTATACAATGAGCAGTTCTTC.